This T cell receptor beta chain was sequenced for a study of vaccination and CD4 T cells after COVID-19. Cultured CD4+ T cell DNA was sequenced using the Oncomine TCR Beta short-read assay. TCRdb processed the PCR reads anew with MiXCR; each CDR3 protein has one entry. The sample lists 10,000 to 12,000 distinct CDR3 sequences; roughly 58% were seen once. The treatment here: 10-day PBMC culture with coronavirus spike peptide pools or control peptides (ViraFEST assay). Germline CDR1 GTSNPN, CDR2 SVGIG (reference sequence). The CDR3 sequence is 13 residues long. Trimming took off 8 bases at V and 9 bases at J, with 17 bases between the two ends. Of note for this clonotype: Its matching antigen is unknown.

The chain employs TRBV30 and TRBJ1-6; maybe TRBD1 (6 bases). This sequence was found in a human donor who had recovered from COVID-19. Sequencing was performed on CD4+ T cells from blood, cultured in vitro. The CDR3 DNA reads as TGTGCCGGACAACAGGGAGGGGGTTCACCCCTCCACTTT. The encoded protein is CAGQQGGGSPLHF.